These T cell receptor beta chains were read from a single sample in a study of metastatic and nonmetastatic thyroid tumors. TCRdb reprocessed the PCR reads using MiXCR. The sample lists around 65,000 clones, 12% to 15% occurring once. The sequencing sample was made of blood. These receptors came from a male donor with papillary thyroid cancer or a benign thyroid nodule (not recorded which). Some clones in this sample may be carry-over from other donors' samples. Each CDR3 is given with its conserved first and last residue. A D gene is named only where the DNA matches it firmly. Not all rows give a size; the values are once, few, many and, for expanded clones, a class.

TRBJ1-1 many TRBV5-1 TRBD1 14 TGCGCCAGCAGCCGGACAGGGGATGGCACTGAAGCTTTCTTT CASSRTGDGTEAFF
TRBJ1-2 many TRBV28 . 13 TGTGCCAGCAGCAAACAACAGACCTATGGCTACACCTTC CASSKQQTYGYTF
TRBJ2-3 many TRBV28 TRBD2 15 TGTGCCAGCAGTTTAGCGGGAGGATACACAGATACGCAGTATTTT CASSLAGGYTDTQYF
TRBJ1-2 many TRBV20-1 TRBD1 13 TGCAGTGCTAGCGACTACAGGGGCCATGGCTACACCTTC CSASDYRGHGYTF
TRBJ1-4 many TRBV9 . 15 TGTGCCAGCAGCGAGAGGGGAGGACCTCATGAAGAGCTGTTTTTT CASSERGGPHEELFF
TRBJ2-1 . TRBV24-1 TRBD2 15 TGTGCCACCAGTCCGAGGGGGACTAGCGGCAATGAGCAGTTCTTC CATSPRGTSGNEQFF
TRBJ1-4 . TRBV7-6 TRBD1 15 TGTGCCAGCAGATTAGAGGGACAGGGGAATGAAAAACTGTTTTTT CASRLEGQGNEKLFF
TRBJ1-2 . TRBV6-1 . 12 TGTGCCAGCAGTGAAGGGCAGTATGGCTACACCTTC CASSEGQYGYTF
TRBJ2-1 many TRBV7-9 . 15 TGTGCCAGCAGCTTAGCCCCGGGAAGACAGAATGAGCAGTTCTTC CASSLAPGRQNEQFF
TRBJ2-6 many TRBV6-2/TRBV6-3 TRBD2 17 TGTGCCAGCAGCTCCCCCGGGAGGAGCTCTGGGGCCAACGTCCTGACTTTC CASSSPGRSSGANVLTF